The rows below give T cell receptor beta chains drawn from one sample of a study of T cells in Graves' hyperthyroidism and ophthalmopathy. TCRdb called the multiplex PCR reads again in MiXCR, with one record for every CDR3 protein. The sample holds nearly 250,000 distinct CDR3 sequences, roughly 17% seen once. The sequenced material came from blood. All receptors derive from a woman under 30 with Graves' ophthalmopathy. CDR3s include the opening cysteine and the closing phenylalanine or tryptophan. The D gene is left open where the match is weak. Size values are once, few and many counts, or a class for expanded clones, and some rows have none.

j_gene	abundance	d_gene	v_gene	CDR3aa	CDR3nt
TRBJ2-2	many	NA	TRBV7-9	CASSLISSGELFF	TGTGCCAGCAGCTTAATTAGTTCCGGGGAGCTGTTTTTT
TRBJ2-1	NA	NA	TRBV19	CASSTRLGDNEQFF	TGTGCCAGTAGTACGAGACTGGGGGACAATGAGCAGTTCTTC
TRBJ2-5	many	NA	TRBV15	CASRGGGGETQYF	TGTGCCTCCAGGGGCGGGGGAGGCGAGACCCAGTACTTC
TRBJ1-2	many	NA	TRBV30	CAWNRANYGYTF	TGTGCCTGGAATAGGGCTAACTATGGCTACACCTTC
TRBJ1-1	many	NA	TRBV9	CASSVGGRTEAFF	TGTGCCAGCAGCGTAGGAGGGAGAACTGAAGCTTTCTTT
TRBJ2-1	many	TRBD2	TRBV2	CASSPGLSSYNEQFF	TGTGCCAGCAGTCCGGGACTAAGCTCCTACAATGAGCAGTTCTTC
TRBJ2-2	many	TRBD1	TRBV27	CASSLEGGQGSTGELFF	TGTGCCAGCAGTTTAGAGGGGGGACAGGGGTCCACCGGGGAGCTGTTTTTT
TRBJ1-1	many	NA	TRBV6-1	CASTLGPTPRDTEAFF	TGTGCCAGCACCTTAGGCCCAACTCCGAGGGACACTGAAGCTTTCTTT
TRBJ2-3	NA	NA	TRBV7-2	CASSLGGGGVSDTQYF	TGTGCCAGCAGCTTAGGAGGGGGCGGGGTTTCAGATACGCAGTATTTT
TRBJ2-7	many	NA	TRBV12-3/TRBV12-4	CASSYDYSSPDLYDGQYF	TGTGCCAGCAGTTACGACTATAGTAGTCCCGACCTCTACGATGGGCAGTACTTC
TRBJ1-2	many	NA	TRBV3-1	CASSQASGTPMGYTF	TGTGCCAGCAGCCAAGCAAGCGGGACACCTATGGGCTACACCTTC
TRBJ1-6	NA	NA	TRBV6-1	CASDGHWGGSPLHF	TGTGCCAGTGATGGACACTGGGGGGGTTCACCCCTCCACTTT
TRBJ2-3	NA	TRBD1	TRBV25-1	CASSASGTGGADTQYF	TGTGCCAGCAGTGCTTCCGGGACAGGGGGCGCAGATACGCAGTATTTT
TRBJ2-1	many	TRBD2	TRBV20-1	CSSRLAGVVEQFF	TGCAGTTCCAGACTAGCGGGGGTGGTAGAGCAGTTCTTC
TRBJ2-1	once	TRBD2	TRBV2	CASSFRVAGAGYNEQFF	TGTGCCAGCAGTTTCCGCGTAGCGGGAGCCGGATACAATGAGCAGTTCTTC
TRBJ2-2	many	NA	TRBV19	CASTRGYTGELFF	TGTGCCAGTACCCGCGGGTACACCGGGGAGCTGTTTTTT
TRBJ2-1	many	NA	TRBV20-1	CSAKPGQGSRNEQFF	TGCAGTGCTAAACCGGGGCAGGGGTCTCGCAATGAGCAGTTCTTC
TRBJ1-2	many	NA	TRBV5-6	CASSLGSGGAGYTF	TGTGCCAGCAGCTTGGGTTCCGGGGGCGCTGGCTACACCTTC
TRBJ2-1	many	TRBD1	TRBV6-2/TRBV6-3	CASSKQGTHNEQFF	TGTGCCAGCAGTAAACAGGGGACCCACAATGAGCAGTTCTTC
TRBJ2-2	many	TRBD2	TRBV4-3	CASSQVPSGSWAGELFF	TGCGCCAGCAGCCAGGTCCCTAGCGGGAGTTGGGCCGGGGAGCTGTTTTTT
TRBJ1-3	many	NA	TRBV11-2	CASSLDRGRGNTIYF	TGTGCCAGCAGCTTAGATCGGGGGCGCGGAAACACCATATATTTT
TRBJ2-3	many	NA	TRBV19	CATTGGSTDTQYF	TGTGCCACTACTGGCGGTAGCACAGATACGCAGTATTTT
TRBJ1-2	once	NA	TRBV20-1	CSASPDSRNYGYTF	TGCAGTGCTAGCCCGGACAGCAGGAACTATGGCTACACCTTC
TRBJ2-7	NA	TRBD2	TRBV20-1	CSARPGGREAYEQYF	TGCAGTGCTAGACCCGGGGGGCGGGAGGCCTACGAGCAGTACTTC
TRBJ1-3	many	NA	TRBV12-3/TRBV12-4	CASSPSRSGNTIYF	TGTGCCAGCAGCCCCAGCCGGTCTGGAAACACCATATATTTT
TRBJ2-3	many	TRBD1	TRBV4-3	CASSPLSRGQDTQYF	TGCGCCAGCAGCCCATTGTCCAGGGGGCAAGATACGCAGTATTTT
TRBJ2-3	many	TRBD2	TRBV20-1	CSARGTSGVPDTQYF	TGCAGTGCTAGAGGGACTAGCGGGGTTCCAGATACGCAGTATTTT
TRBJ1-2	many	TRBD1	TRBV6-6	CASSYSRQGADGYTF	TGTGCCAGCAGTTACTCCAGACAGGGGGCGGATGGCTACACCTTC
TRBJ1-3	many	NA	TRBV4-1	CASSQDSKPGNTIYF	TGCGCCAGCAGCCAAGACAGCAAGCCTGGAAACACCATATATTTT
TRBJ2-5	few	TRBD2	TRBV3-1	CASSQGGGLAGGPIGETQYF	TGTGCCAGCAGCCAAGGAGGGGGACTAGCGGGAGGGCCAATAGGGGAGACCCAGTACTTC
TRBJ1-2	few	NA	TRBV7-9	CASSYWTEFYGYTF	TGTGCCAGCAGCTATTGGACGGAATTCTATGGCTACACCTTC
TRBJ1-1	many	TRBD1	TRBV6-1	CASREEWTGGTEAFF	TGTGCCAGCAGAGAAGAGTGGACAGGGGGCACTGAAGCTTTCTTT
TRBJ2-1	many	NA	TRBV29-1	CSVEDGRRREQFF	TGCAGCGTTGAAGATGGAAGGAGGCGTGAGCAGTTCTTC
TRBJ2-1	NA	TRBD2	TRBV11-2	CASSQTSGRANNEQFF	TGTGCCAGCAGCCAGACTAGCGGGAGGGCAAACAATGAGCAGTTCTTC
TRBJ1-1	many	NA	TRBV9	CASSANRDGGKNTEAFF	TGTGCCAGCAGCGCAAACAGGGACGGCGGGAAAAACACTGAAGCTTTCTTT
TRBJ2-1	many	NA	TRBV13	CASSPGTQQFF	TGTGCCAGCAGCCCCGGGACGCAGCAGTTCTTC
TRBJ1-1	NA	NA	TRBV7-4	CASSLNVQKNTEAFF	TGTGCCAGCAGCTTAAACGTCCAGAAGAACACTGAAGCTTTCTTT
TRBJ1-2	many	NA	TRBV5-1	CASSLGTVSNYGYTF	TGCGCCAGCAGCTTGGGGACGGTCTCTAACTATGGCTACACCTTC
TRBJ2-5	many	TRBD1	TRBV7-3	CASSLSGQGARETQYF	TGTGCCAGCAGCTTATCCGGACAGGGGGCGCGGGAGACCCAGTACTTC
TRBJ1-2	many	NA	TRBV20-1	CSGPPGGGYGYTF	TGCAGCGGACCCCCCGGGGGGGGCTATGGCTACACCTTC
TRBJ2-1	many	NA	TRBV14	CASSQGRDSSYNEQFF	TGTGCCAGCAGCCAGGGGCGAGACTCCTCCTACAATGAGCAGTTCTTC
TRBJ2-5	many	NA	TRBV20-1	CSAVSWGETQYF	TGCAGTGCTGTGAGTTGGGGAGAGACCCAGTACTTC
TRBJ1-1	many	NA	TRBV6-6	CASSYSSQGNTEAFF	TGTGCCAGCAGTTACTCGAGTCAAGGGAACACTGAAGCTTTCTTT
TRBJ2-5	many	NA	TRBV15	CATSRDGLQETQYF	TGTGCCACCAGCAGAGATGGCTTACAAGAGACCCAGTACTTC
TRBJ2-7	NA	NA	TRBV6-1	CASSRITSQSYEQYF	TGTGCCAGCAGCCGTATAACTTCCCAATCCTACGAGCAGTACTTC
TRBJ2-2	NA	TRBD1	TRBV28	CASTWWGGQGERPNTGELFF	TGTGCCAGCACTTGGTGGGGGGGACAGGGAGAAAGGCCGAACACCGGGGAGCTGTTTTTT
TRBJ2-5	many	TRBD1	TRBV6-1	CASSLGQAAWETQYF	TGTGCCAGCAGTCTGGGACAGGCCGCCTGGGAGACCCAGTACTTC
TRBJ2-3	many	TRBD2	TRBV4-1	CASSQGLAGPSGPTDTQYF	TGCGCCAGCAGCCAGGGACTAGCGGGGCCCTCCGGTCCCACAGATACGCAGTATTTT
TRBJ1-5	NA	NA	TRBV4-1	CASSQERGSSNQPQHF	TGCGCCAGCAGCCAAGAACGGGGATCAAGCAATCAGCCCCAGCATTTT
TRBJ2-3	many	TRBD2	TRBV5-1	CASSSSSLAGDSTDTQYF	TGCGCCAGCAGCTCCTCTTCCTTAGCGGGGGACAGCACAGATACGCAGTATTTT
TRBJ2-1	many	TRBD2	TRBV10-3	CATGLAGVNEQFF	TGTGCCACCGGACTAGCGGGGGTCAATGAGCAGTTCTTC
TRBJ2-7	many	TRBD2	TRBV6-1	CASSDSGGPYEQYF	TGTGCCAGCAGTGATTCGGGAGGGCCTTACGAGCAGTACTTC
TRBJ1-3	many	NA	TRBV10-2	CASSESGGLNGNTIYF	TGCGCCAGCAGTGAGTCCGGAGGGCTAAACGGAAACACCATATATTTT
TRBJ2-1	NA	NA	TRBV28	CASHSGIYNEQFF	TGTGCCAGCCATAGCGGCATCTACAATGAGCAGTTCTTC
TRBJ2-1	many	NA	TRBV28	CASRAYNEQFF	TGTGCCAGCCGGGCTTACAATGAGCAGTTCTTC
TRBJ2-2	NA	NA	TRBV9	CASSSGAGFGELFF	TGTGCCAGCAGCTCAGGGGCAGGGTTCGGGGAGCTGTTTTTT
TRBJ1-5	many	NA	TRBV2	CASSRGEGSQPQHF	TGTGCCAGCAGTCGAGGGGAGGGTAGTCAGCCCCAGCATTTT
TRBJ2-1	many	NA	TRBV6-1	CASSPTAWNEQFF	TGTGCCAGCAGCCCTACGGCCTGGAATGAGCAGTTCTTC
TRBJ2-1	many	TRBD2	TRBV4-1	CASSQGRGGRAYNEQFF	TGCGCCAGCAGCCAAGGTCGGGGCGGGAGGGCCTACAATGAGCAGTTCTTC
TRBJ2-1	few	TRBD2	TRBV6-5	CASSYSGFPSGLPHEQFF	TGTGCCAGCAGTTACTCGGGTTTCCCTAGCGGCCTCCCCCATGAGCAGTTCTTC